Following are 9 T cell receptor beta chains from one sample sequenced in a study of CD8+ T cells in alopecia areata. Treatment in this sample: oral pan-JAK inhibitor, 5-10 mg twice daily. Sequencing used cDNA as its template, made by extracting RNA and reverse transcribing it. Measured with immunoSEQ multiplex PCR; TCRdb has only the in-frame clones, and not every one. This table has roughly 110,000 clones, about 83% appearing once. The sample in question was CD8+ T cells sorted from blood, obtained at week 24, from a patient treated with tofacitinib. These receptors were obtained from a human donor with alopecia areata.

CDR3 in DNA: TGCGCCAGCAGCATTGACTCAGGCGTCGCTGAAGCTTTCTTT. It encodes CASSIDSGVAEAFF. The chain joins TRBV5-1 to TRBJ1-1; D uncertain. Trimming pared 4 bases from V and 6 bases from J, leaving 16 bases between. Looked up from germline, CDR1 is SGHRS and CDR2 is YFSETQ. The CDR3 has 14 residues.

V usage is TRBV4-1 and J usage is TRBJ1-2; 7 nucleotides align to TRBD1. Trimming took 0 bases from V and 8 from J; bases not matched to a gene: 9. This CDR3 is 15 amino acids long. Per the germline V gene, CDR1 is MGHRA and CDR2 is YSYEKL. The CDR3 nucleotides read TGCGCCAGCAGCCAAGATCAGACAGGGTCGGGCGGCTACACCTTC. Protein sequence: CASSQDQTGSGGYTF.

The chain uses TRBV4-2 and TRBJ1-1, with 12 bases matching TRBD1. V shed 4 bases and J 8 bases; nucleotides not matched to a gene: 8. The germline CDR1 and CDR2 sequences are LGHNA and YNFKEQ. The CDR3 consists of 15 residues. The CDR3 nucleotides read TGTGCCAGCAGCCGAGTCGGGACAGGGGGCTTAGAAGCTTTCTTT. Protein sequence: CASSRVGTGGLEAFF.

The rearrangement joins TRBV18 to TRBJ2-7; D possibly corresponds to TRBD1 (6 bases). The CDR3 has 14 residues. Germline CDR1 is KGHSH and CDR2 is LQKENI. V was pared by 6 bases and J by 0 bases, with 12 bases between. CDR3 residues: CASSPGTPSYEQYF. The CDR3 nucleotides read TGTGCCAGCTCTCCCGGGACACCCTCCTACGAGCAGTACTTC.

This chain connects TRBV5-6 to TRBJ2-2; TRBD2 might be the D (5 bases). V was trimmed by 2 bases and J by 3 bases, leaving 14 bases between them. The CDR3 has 16 amino acids. CDR1 and CDR2 (germline): SGHDT, YYEEEE. The CDR3 here is CASSLDRGSDTGELFF. CDR3 DNA: TGTGCCAGCAGCTTAGATCGGGGAAGCGACACCGGGGAGCTGTTTTTT.

The V call is TRBV6-6, the J call TRBJ2-7; 11 bases line up with TRBD1. The trim removed 4 bases at V and 6 bases at J, leaving 5 bases unmatched. Germline V gives CDR1 MNHNY, CDR2 SVGAGI (reference sequence). CDR3 length equals 14 residues. The CDR3 region has the DNA TGTGCCAGCAGTTCCCCGGGACAGGGGGGCGAGCAGTACTTC. It translates to CASSSPGQGGEQYF.

This clone was seen only once. J is TRBJ1-6 and V is TRBV27; weak D call: TRBD1 (6 bases). Germline CDR1 is MNHEY and CDR2 is SMNVEV (reference sequence). V was shortened by 7 bases and J by 6 bases, with 16 bases between the two germline ends. The CDR3 length is 15 residues. CDR3 protein: CASKDSLGANSPLHF. CDR3 bases: TGTGCCAGCAAAGACAGCCTGGGGGCTAATTCACCCCTCCACTTT.

A note on this clone: Other DNA sequences within the sample encode an identical CDR3. The genes are TRBV6-5 and TRBJ1-1; no clear D. Germline lookup yields CDR1 MNHEY and CDR2 SVGAGI. Trimming removed 2 bases from V and 5 bases from J, with 6 bases in between. The CDR3 totals 12 residues. CDR3 region: CASSYGGTEAFF. The DNA of the CDR3 is TGTGCCAGCAGTTACGGAGGAACTGAAGCTTTCTTT.

The genes are TRBV4-2 and TRBJ2-5; 9 bases are shared with TRBD2. Losses at the gene ends were 5 bases for V and 0 bases for J; bases not matched to a gene: 10. The germline V gene encodes CDR1 LGHNA and CDR2 YNFKEQ. This CDR3 spans 17 amino acids. Here the CDR3 reads CASSEPGRGGNQETQYF. CDR3 nucleotide sequence: TGTGCCAGCAGCGAGCCTGGGCGGGGGGGCAACCAAGAGACCCAGTACTTC.